The clone carrying this T cell receptor (beta chain) was seen a few times. The antigen is undetermined. The CDR3 contains 13 residues. V lost 1 base and J lost 6, with 9 bases in between. The beta constant-region primer was an equimolar mix of two oligonucleotides covering TRBC1 and TRBC2. TCRdb reanalysed the UMI-ligation and nested PCR reads using MiXCR and keeps one entry per CDR3 protein. The sample carries approximately 27,000 distinct CDR3 sequences, approximately 12% recorded once. The data were obtained in a study of naive and memory T cell subsets. Study outcomes and limitations: In CD4 and CD8 cells, diversity dropped from naive through EMRA.

The clonotype was recovered from a human donor in good health. The sample taken for sequencing was effector memory CD4+ T cells from blood. Stated subset: effector memory, CD45RA- CD27-. The chain couples TRBV12-3 or TRBV12-4 to TRBJ1-1, with TRBD1 as a possible D gene (6 bases). The CDR3 coding sequence is TGTGCCAGCAGTTTAGTGTCAGGGGCTGAAGCTTTCTTT. It translates to CASSLVSGAEAFF.